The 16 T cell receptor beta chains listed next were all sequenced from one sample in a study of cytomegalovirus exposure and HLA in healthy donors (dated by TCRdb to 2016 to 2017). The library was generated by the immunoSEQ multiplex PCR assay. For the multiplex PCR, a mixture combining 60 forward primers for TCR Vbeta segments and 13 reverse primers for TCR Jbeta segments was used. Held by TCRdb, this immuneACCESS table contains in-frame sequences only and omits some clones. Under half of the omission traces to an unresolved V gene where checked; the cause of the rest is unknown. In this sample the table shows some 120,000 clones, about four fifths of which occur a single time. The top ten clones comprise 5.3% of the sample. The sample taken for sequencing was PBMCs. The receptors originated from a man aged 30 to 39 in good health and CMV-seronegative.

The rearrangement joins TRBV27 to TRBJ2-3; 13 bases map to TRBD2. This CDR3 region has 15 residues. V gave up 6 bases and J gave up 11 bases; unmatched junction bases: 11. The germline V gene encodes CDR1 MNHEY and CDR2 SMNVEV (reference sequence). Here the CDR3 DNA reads TGTGCCAGCAGACCCGGGACTAGCGGGACTTCTGAGCAGTATTTT. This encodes CASRPGTSGTSEQYF.

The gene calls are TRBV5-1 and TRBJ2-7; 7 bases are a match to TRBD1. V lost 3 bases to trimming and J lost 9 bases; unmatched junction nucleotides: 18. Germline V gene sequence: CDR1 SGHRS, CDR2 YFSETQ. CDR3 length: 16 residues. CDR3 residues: CASSSTGDPTKSGQYF. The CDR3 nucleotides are TGCGCCAGCAGCTCCACAGGGGACCCCACCAAATCTGGGCAGTACTTC. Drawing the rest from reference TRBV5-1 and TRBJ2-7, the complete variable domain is KAGVTQTPRYLIKTRGQQVTLSCSPISGHRSVSWYQQTPGQGLQFLFEYFSETQRNKGNFPGRFSGRQFSNSRSEMNVSTLELGDSALYLCASSSTGDPTKSGQYFGPGTRLTVT.

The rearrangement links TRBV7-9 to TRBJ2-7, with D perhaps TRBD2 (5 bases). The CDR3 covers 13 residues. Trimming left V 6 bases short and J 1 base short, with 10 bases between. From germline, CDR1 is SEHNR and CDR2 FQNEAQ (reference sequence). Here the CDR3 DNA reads TGTGCCAGCAGGGCCGGGGAATCCTACGAGCAGTACTTC. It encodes CASRAGESYEQYF.

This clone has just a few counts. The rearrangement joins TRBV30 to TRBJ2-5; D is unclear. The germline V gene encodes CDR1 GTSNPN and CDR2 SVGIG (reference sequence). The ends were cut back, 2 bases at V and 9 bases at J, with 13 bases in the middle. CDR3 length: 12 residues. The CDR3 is CAWSSSPSPQYF. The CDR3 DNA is TGTGCCTGGAGTTCCTCTCCGAGCCCCCAGTACTTC.

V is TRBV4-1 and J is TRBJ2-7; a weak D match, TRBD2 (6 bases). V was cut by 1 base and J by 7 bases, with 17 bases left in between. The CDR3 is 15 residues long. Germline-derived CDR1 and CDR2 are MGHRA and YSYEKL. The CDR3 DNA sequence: TGCGCCAGCAGCCAAGGACGCGGGGTCCCGGGAGAGCAGTACTTC. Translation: CASSQGRGVPGEQYF.

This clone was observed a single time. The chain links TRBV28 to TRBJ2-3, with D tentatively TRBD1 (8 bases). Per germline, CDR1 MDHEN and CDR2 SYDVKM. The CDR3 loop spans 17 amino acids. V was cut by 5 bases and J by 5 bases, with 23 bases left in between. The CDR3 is CASSPQGAGAFKDTQYF. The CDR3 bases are TGTGCCAGCAGTCCCCAGGGGGCGGGGGCCTTCAAAGATACGCAGTATTTT.

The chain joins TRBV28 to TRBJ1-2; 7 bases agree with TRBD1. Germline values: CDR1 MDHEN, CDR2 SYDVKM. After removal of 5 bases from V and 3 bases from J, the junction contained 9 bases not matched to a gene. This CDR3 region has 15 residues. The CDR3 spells CASSPFTGTDYGYTF. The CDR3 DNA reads TGTGCCAGCAGTCCTTTCACCGGGACAGACTATGGCTACACCTTC.

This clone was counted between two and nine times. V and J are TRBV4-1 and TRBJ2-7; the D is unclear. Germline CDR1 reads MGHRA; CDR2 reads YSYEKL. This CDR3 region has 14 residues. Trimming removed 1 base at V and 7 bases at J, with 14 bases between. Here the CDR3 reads CASSQVYDSGEQYF. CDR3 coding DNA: TGCGCCAGCAGCCAAGTTTACGACTCTGGGGAGCAGTACTTC.

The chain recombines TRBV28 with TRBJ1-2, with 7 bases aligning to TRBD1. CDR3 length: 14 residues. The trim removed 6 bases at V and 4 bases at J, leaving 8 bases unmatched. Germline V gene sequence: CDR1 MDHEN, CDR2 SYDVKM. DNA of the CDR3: TGTGCCAGCAGCACGGGACAGTTCTCCTATGGCTACACCTTC. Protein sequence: CASSTGQFSYGYTF.

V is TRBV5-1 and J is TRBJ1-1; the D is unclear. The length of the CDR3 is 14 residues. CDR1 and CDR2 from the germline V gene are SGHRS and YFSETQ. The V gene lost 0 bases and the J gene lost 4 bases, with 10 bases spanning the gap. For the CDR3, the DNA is TGCGCCAGCAGCTTGGGATCGACAAGCACTGAAGCTTTCTTT. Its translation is CASSLGSTSTEAFF.

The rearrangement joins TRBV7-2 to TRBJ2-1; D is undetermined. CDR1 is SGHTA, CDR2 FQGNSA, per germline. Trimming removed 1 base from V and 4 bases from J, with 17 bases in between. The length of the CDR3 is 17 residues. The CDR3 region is CASSLEIRRHNYNEQFF. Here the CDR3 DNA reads TGTGCCAGCAGCTTAGAAATTCGACGACACAATTACAATGAGCAGTTCTTC.

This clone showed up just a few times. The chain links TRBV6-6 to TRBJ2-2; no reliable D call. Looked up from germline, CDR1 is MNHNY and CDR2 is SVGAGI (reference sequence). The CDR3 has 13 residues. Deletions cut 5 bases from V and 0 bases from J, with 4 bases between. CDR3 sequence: CASSPANTGELFF. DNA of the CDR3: TGTGCCAGCAGTCCAGCGAACACCGGGGAGCTGTTTTTT.

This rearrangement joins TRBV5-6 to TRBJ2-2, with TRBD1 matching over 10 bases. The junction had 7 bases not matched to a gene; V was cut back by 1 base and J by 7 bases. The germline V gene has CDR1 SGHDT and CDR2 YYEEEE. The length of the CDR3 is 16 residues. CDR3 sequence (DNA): TGTGCCAGCAGCTTGTCGGGACAGGGGCGTTTCGGGGAGCTGTTTTTT. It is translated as CASSLSGQGRFGELFF.

The CDR3 region is CASSFGPQGATQHF. CDR3 DNA sequence: TGTGCCAGCAGCTTCGGTCCCCAGGGGGCCACCCAGCATTTT. This chain links TRBV7-9 with TRBJ1-5; 8 nucleotides match TRBD1. V trimming: 3 bases; J trimming: 11 bases; junction bases outside the gene matches: 9. CDR3 length: 14 residues. Germline CDR1 and CDR2: SEHNR and FQNEAQ (reference sequence).

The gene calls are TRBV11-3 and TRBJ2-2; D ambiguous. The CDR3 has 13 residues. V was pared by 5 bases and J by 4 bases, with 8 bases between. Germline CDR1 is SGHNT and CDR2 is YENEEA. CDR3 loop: CASSPQSTGELFF. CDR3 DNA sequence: TGTGCCAGCAGCCCCCAATCCACCGGGGAGCTGTTTTTT.

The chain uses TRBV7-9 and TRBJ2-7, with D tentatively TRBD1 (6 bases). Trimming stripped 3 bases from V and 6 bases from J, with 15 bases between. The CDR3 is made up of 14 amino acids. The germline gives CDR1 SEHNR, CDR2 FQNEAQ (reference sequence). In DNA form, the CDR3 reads TGTGCCAGCAGCTTTGACAGGATGATTGCCGAGCAGTACTTC. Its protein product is CASSFDRMIAEQYF.